This passage covers 13 T cell receptor beta chains from one sample sequenced in a study of cytomegalovirus exposure and HLA in healthy donors. The PCR had 60 Vbeta and 13 Jbeta primers. TCRdb's copy holds only in-frame clones and misses some; the assay was immunoSEQ multiplex PCR. The table lists about 220,000 clones, around 80% of them singletons. The sequenced sample was PBMCs. The receptors derive from a man aged 18 to 30 in good health and CMV-seronegative.

Worth noting for this clone: Other DNA sequences in this sample translate to the same CDR3. V is TRBV2 and J is TRBJ2-5; the D is unclear. The CDR3 is 11 residues long. Germline lookup yields CDR1 SNHLY and CDR2 FYNNEI. V lost 5 bases to trimming and J lost 4 bases, with 5 bases between them. CDR3: CASSLSETQYF. The CDR3 DNA reads as TGTGCCAGCAGTTTATCAGAGACCCAGTACTTC. The whole variable domain, filled in from reference TRBV2 and TRBJ2-5, reads EPEVTQTPSHQVTQMGQEVILRCVPISNHLYFYWYRQILGQKVEFLVSFYNNEISEKSEIFDDQFSVERPDGSNFTLKIRSTKLEDSAMYFCASSLSETQYFGPGTRLLVL.

The chain combines TRBV6-4 with TRBJ1-5, with D possibly being TRBD1 (5 bases). This CDR3 has 14 residues. Germline CDR1 is MRHNA and CDR2 is SNTAGT. V was trimmed by 7 bases and J by 1 base, leaving 11 bases between them. CDR3 residues: CASTAGRSNQPQHF. The CDR3 DNA sequence: TGTGCCAGCACCGCGGGACGGAGCAATCAGCCCCAGCATTTT.

The rearrangement links TRBV5-6 to TRBJ1-5; D call uncertain. The CDR3 is 12 amino acids. Germline CDR1 SGHDT, CDR2 YYEEEE. Deletions cut 1 base from V and 5 bases from J, with 4 bases between. CDR3 nucleotides: TGTGCCAGCAGCTTGCGTGATCAGCCCCAGCATTTT. It encodes CASSLRDQPQHF.

J is TRBJ1-2 and V is TRBV30; a weak D match, TRBD1 (5 bases). This CDR3 is 16 amino acids long. V lost 1 base to trimming and J lost 0 bases, with 15 bases between them. Germline-derived CDR1 and CDR2 are GTSNPN and SVGIG (reference sequence). CDR3 bases: TGTGCCTGGAGTGATCCGCCTGACAGAGCTAACTATGGCTACACCTTC. Translation gives CAWSDPPDRANYGYTF.

The chain employs TRBV27 and TRBJ2-3, with a possible D match to TRBD2 (6 bases). Germline-derived CDR1 and CDR2 are MNHEY and SMNVEV (reference sequence). V lost 6 bases and J 0 bases, leaving 16 bases between the germline ends. The CDR3 runs 16 residues. The CDR3 region is CASSQDKTSSTDTQYF. As DNA, the CDR3 is TGTGCCAGCAGCCAAGACAAGACTAGTAGCACAGATACGCAGTATTTT.

The chain has TRBV18 and TRBJ2-7; possible D gene TRBD1, 5 bases. CDR1 KGHSH and CDR2 LQKENI come from the germline V gene. The CDR3 has 14 amino acids. The V gene lost 3 bases and the J gene lost 1 base, with 10 bases spanning the gap. Here the CDR3 reads CASSPVQVSYEQYF. The CDR3 nucleotides are TGTGCCAGCTCACCGGTACAGGTATCCTACGAGCAGTACTTC.

This chain links TRBV30 with TRBJ2-3, with 8 bases fitting TRBD2. Germline V gives CDR1 GTSNPN, CDR2 SVGIG (reference sequence). The CDR3 contains 14 residues. The J segment lost 3 bases and the V segment lost 2 bases, leaving 4 bases of the junction unmatched. Here the CDR3 DNA reads TGTGCCTGGAGTTTTGCGGGAGGTACAGATACGCAGTATTTT. Translating gives CAWSFAGGTDTQYF.

Only a few counts were recorded for this clone. The chain combines TRBV6-1 with TRBJ1-1, with 7 bases that match TRBD1. The V gene end was trimmed by 2 bases and the J gene end by 7 bases; junction bases not matched to a gene: 7. Germline V CDR1 and CDR2: MNHNS, SASEGT. The CDR3 is 14 residues long. The CDR3 spells CASSEIGRGIEAFF. In nucleotides, the CDR3 is TGTGCCAGCAGTGAAATAGGCAGGGGGATTGAAGCTTTCTTT.

This chain uses TRBV5-1 with TRBJ1-1; D not resolved. The CDR3 is 16 residues long. Trimming pared 1 base from V and 2 bases from J, leaving 15 bases between. CDR1 is SGHRS and CDR2 is YFSETQ in the germline V gene. The CDR3 coding sequence is TGCGCCAGCAGCTTGACAAACTACGGCGAAAACACTGAAGCTTTCTTT. This encodes CASSLTNYGENTEAFF.

Regarding this clone: The junction departs from germline at one end; a sequencing error may be responsible. Written as DNA, the CDR3 is TGTTCCAGCAGCTTAGCAGCCACTCGGACAGATACGCAGTATTTT. Translating it yields CSSSLAATRTDTQYF. The chain combines TRBV7-9 with TRBJ2-3; no clear D. This CDR3 region has 15 residues. The V gene's germline CDR1 is SEHNR and CDR2 FQNEAQ (reference sequence).

V gene TRBV5-4 combines with J gene TRBJ2-4, with D tentatively TRBD1 (7 bases). The CDR3 length is 14 residues. With 5 bases removed from V and 2 bases from J, the gap between germline ends came to 11 bases. Per germline, CDR1 SGHNT and CDR2 YYREEE (reference sequence). The DNA for the CDR3 is TGTGCCAGCAGTGGAGGGGGCTCCAAAAACATTCAGTACTTC. This gives the protein CASSGGGSKNIQYF. Filled out from reference TRBV5-4 and TRBJ2-4, the complete variable domain reads ETGVTQSPTHLIKTRGQQVTLRCSSQSGHNTVSWYQQALGQGPQFIFQYYREEENGRGNFPPRFSGLQFPNYSSELNVNALELDDSALYLCASSGGGSKNIQYFGAGTRLSVL.

V and J are TRBV5-1 and TRBJ2-7; unclear D gene. Trimming pared 0 bases from V and 2 bases from J, leaving 6 bases between. The CDR3 consists of 13 residues. The germline V gene has CDR1 SGHRS and CDR2 YFSETQ. Written as DNA, the CDR3 is TGCGCCAGCAGCTTGGGCGGAACCTACGAGCAGTACTTC. Amino acids: CASSLGGTYEQYF.

This clone was recorded only once. The gene calls are TRBV10-1 and TRBJ2-7; the D gene is possibly TRBD2 (5 bases). Germline V CDR1 and CDR2: WNHNN, SYGVQD (reference sequence). The ends were cut back, 3 bases at V and 1 base at J, with 13 bases in the middle. This CDR3 has 15 amino acids. CDR3 nucleotides: TGCGCCAGCAGTGATTTCGGGATAGGGTCCTACGAGCAGTACTTC. Translated: CASSDFGIGSYEQYF.